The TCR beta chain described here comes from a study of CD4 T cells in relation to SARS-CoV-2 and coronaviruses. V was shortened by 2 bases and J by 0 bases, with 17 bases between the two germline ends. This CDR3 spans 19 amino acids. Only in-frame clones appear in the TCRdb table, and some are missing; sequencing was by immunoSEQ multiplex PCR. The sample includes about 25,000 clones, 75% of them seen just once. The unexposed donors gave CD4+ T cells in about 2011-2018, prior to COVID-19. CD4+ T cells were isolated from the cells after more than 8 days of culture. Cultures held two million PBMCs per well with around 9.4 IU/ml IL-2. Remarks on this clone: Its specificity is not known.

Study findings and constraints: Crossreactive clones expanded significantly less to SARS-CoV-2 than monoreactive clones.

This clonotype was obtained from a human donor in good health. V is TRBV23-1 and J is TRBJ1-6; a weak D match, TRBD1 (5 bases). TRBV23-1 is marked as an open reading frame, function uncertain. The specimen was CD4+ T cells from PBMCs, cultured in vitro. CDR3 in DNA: TGCGCCAGCAGTCAACCGAACGGGGCGATACGCTCCTATAATTCACCCCTCCACTTT. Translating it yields CASSQPNGAIRSYNSPLHF.